This is a list of T cell receptor beta chains from one sample in a study of blood T cells in healthy people across ages. TCRdb itself ran the 5' RACE reads through MiXCR, one entry per CDR3 protein. This sample carries about 1.4 million distinct CDR3 sequences, roughly 59% of them seen once, and the ten largest clones take roughly 7%. Sequenced: blood. Source of these receptors: a man aged 18 to 30 in good health. Both conserved end residues are part of each CDR3. The order of the fields is V gene, clone size, J gene, D gene, CDR3 DNA, CDR3 protein. D genes are given only for firm matches. Clone size is stated in some rows and not others, as once, few, many or a class when expanded.

TRBV6-5	-	TRBJ2-1	-	TGTGCCAGTGAAGCAGACGATGAGCAGTTCTTC	CASEADDEQFF
TRBV5-6	-	TRBJ2-7	-	TGTGCCAGCAGCTTGCCTGTCTCCACCCAGTACTTC	CASSLPVSTQYF
TRBV4-2	-	TRBJ2-1	-	TGTGCCAGCAGCCAAGTACGCCGGGGAGGAGGCTACAATGAGCAGTTCTTC	CASSQVRRGGGYNEQFF
TRBV7-2	-	TRBJ2-3	-	TGTGCCAGCAGTCGATCGGGGTTACTGAGCACAGATACGCAGTATTTT	CASSRSGLLSTDTQYF
TRBV27	few	TRBJ2-7	TRBD2	TGTGCCAGCCACACCGGACTAGCGGGAGGCGGTGAGCAGTACTTC	CASHTGLAGGGEQYF
TRBV29-1	few	TRBJ2-7	-	TGCAGCGTTGAAATTCAGGGGAGATCCCGCTACGAGCAGTACTTC	CSVEIQGRSRYEQYF
TRBV6-2/TRBV6-3	-	TRBJ1-6	-	TGTGCCAGCAGTTACTCGCAGGCTAGGAATAATTCACCCCTCCACTTT	CASSYSQARNNSPLHF
TRBV14	few	TRBJ2-1	-	TGTGCCAGCAGCCAAGATGTGGGGTATGAGCAGTTCTTC	CASSQDVGYEQFF
TRBV11-2	-	TRBJ2-4	TRBD2	TGTGCCAGCTCGAGGGTAGCGGGAGGACGTGACATTCAGTACTTC	CASSRVAGGRDIQYF
TRBV25-1	-	TRBJ2-5	-	TGTGCCAGCAGTGATCCAGTGGGGACCCAGTACTTC	CASSDPVGTQYF
TRBV12-3/TRBV12-4	few	TRBJ2-1	-	TGTGCCAGCAGTCCGACCGGGACACCTTACAATGAGCAGTTCTTC	CASSPTGTPYNEQFF
TRBV10-3	few	TRBJ1-2	-	TGTGCCATCAGAAATACAGGGTCGGTAAGCGGCTACACCTTC	CAIRNTGSVSGYTF
TRBV25-1	-	TRBJ2-7	-	TGTGCAATAGGTACTACCTACGAGCAGTACTTC	CAIGTTYEQYF
TRBV9	-	TRBJ2-2	-	TGTGCCAGCAGCGTAGAAGGGACTCTGACCGGGGAGCTGTTTTTT	CASSVEGTLTGELFF
TRBV7-2	few	TRBJ2-3	TRBD1	TGTGCCAGCAGCTCAACTCCGGGACAGGGTACAGATACGCAGTATTTT	CASSSTPGQGTDTQYF
TRBV25-1	few	TRBJ2-7	-	TGTGCCAGCAGTGGGGGAACAGGGCAAAACTACTCCTACGAGCAGTACTTC	CASSGGTGQNYSYEQYF
TRBV7-2	-	TRBJ1-6	-	TGTGCCAGCAGCGTCCAGGGTCTGGAGGCCCTCCACTTT	CASSVQGLEALHF
TRBV3-1	-	TRBJ2-7	TRBD2	TGTGCCAGCAGCCAAGGGTTAAGAGCGGGAGTCGAGCAGTACTTC	CASSQGLRAGVEQYF
TRBV29-1	few	TRBJ2-3	TRBD1	TGCAGCGTTGTCGGGACAGGGTATCGCGAGAGCACAGATACGCAGTATTTT	CSVVGTGYRESTDTQYF
TRBV20-1	-	TRBJ2-7	-	TGCAGTGCTGCTCCAGACAGGACTACCTACGAGCAGTACTTC	CSAAPDRTTYEQYF
TRBV27	-	TRBJ2-1	TRBD2	TGTGCCAGCAGTAGAACTAGCGGGAGCGTCAATGAGCAGTTCTTC	CASSRTSGSVNEQFF
TRBV7-2	-	TRBJ1-2	TRBD1	TGTGCCAGCAGCTTCGGGACAGACGAAAACTATGGCTACACCTTC	CASSFGTDENYGYTF
TRBV7-9	-	TRBJ2-3	TRBD2	TGTGCCAGCAGCTCCGGGACTAGCGTAGATACGCAGTATTTT	CASSSGTSVDTQYF
TRBV28	-	TRBJ1-5	-	TGTGCCAGCCATGACAACAATCAGCCCCAGCATTTT	CASHDNNQPQHF
TRBV7-8	-	TRBJ1-1	TRBD1	TGTGCCAGCAGCTTAGCGCTTAGGCCAGGGGGACACCACACTGAAGCTTTCTTT	CASSLALRPGGHHTEAFF
TRBV6-6	-	TRBJ2-3	TRBD1	TGTGCCAGCAGTTACGGCGACAGGGAGACAGATACGCAGTATTTT	CASSYGDRETDTQYF
TRBV27	-	TRBJ2-1	-	TGTGCCAGCAGTTCCACACAAGAGACCCAGTTCTTC	CASSSTQETQFF
TRBV5-1	-	TRBJ2-1	TRBD1	TGCGCCAGCAGCTTCAGGACAGGGTTAGTGGATGAGCAGTTCTTC	CASSFRTGLVDEQFF
TRBV7-2	few	TRBJ1-2	TRBD1	TGTGCCAGCAGCCAGACAGGGGGAAGCGGCTACACCTTC	CASSQTGGSGYTF
TRBV28	few	TRBJ2-3	-	TGTGCCAGCAGACTGAACAGGGCAGATACGCAGTATTTT	CASRLNRADTQYF
TRBV4-1	-	TRBJ2-7	TRBD2	TGCGCCAGCAGCCAACCGGCTAGCGGGAGCTCCTACGAGCAGTACTTC	CASSQPASGSSYEQYF
TRBV11-2	-	TRBJ2-7	-	TGTGCCAGCAGCCCCCGGCCAGGTCTTAACGAGCAGTACTTC	CASSPRPGLNEQYF
TRBV15	-	TRBJ1-1	-	TGTGCCACCAGCAGTGAACTACAGGGTGACACTGAAGCTTTCTTT	CATSSELQGDTEAFF
TRBV27	-	TRBJ2-7	TRBD1	TGTGCCAGCAGTCTAGGGGGCTCACCCCTCTCCTACGAGCAGTACTTC	CASSLGGSPLSYEQYF
TRBV4-2	few	TRBJ1-2	-	TGTGCCAGCAGCCAATACCGCGGGGGGGGCAACTATGGCTACACCTTC	CASSQYRGGGNYGYTF
TRBV10-2	-	TRBJ2-3	-	TGCGCCAGCTGGGCAATAGATACGCAGTATTTT	CASWAIDTQYF
TRBV10-3	-	TRBJ1-1	TRBD1	TGTGCCATCGGGCGGGACAGGGGGAACACTGAAGCTTTCTTT	CAIGRDRGNTEAFF
TRBV28	-	TRBJ1-2	-	TGTGCCAGCAGTTTAGATCGCCTGGTGGGTGGCTACACCTTC	CASSLDRLVGGYTF
TRBV21-1	-	TRBJ1-2	-	TGTGCCAGCAGCAAAGGGGACAATGGCTACACCTTC	CASSKGDNGYTF
TRBV12-3/TRBV12-4	-	TRBJ1-2	TRBD1	TGTGCCAGCTCTGGGGGACAGCGATATGGCTACACCTTC	CASSGGQRYGYTF
TRBV5-1	-	TRBJ2-5	-	TGCGCCAGCAGCTTCAGGCCCACGGGGGGCGAAGAGACCCAGTACTTC	CASSFRPTGGEETQYF
TRBV25-1	-	TRBJ1-6	TRBD1	TGTGCCAGCAGTGATCCCGGGACAGGGGGGTCGGGGTATAATTCACCCCTCCACTTT	CASSDPGTGGSGYNSPLHF
TRBV6-2/TRBV6-3	-	TRBJ2-7	TRBD2	TGTGCCAGCAGTAAACTAGCGGGGAGTACCTACGAGCAGTACTTC	CASSKLAGSTYEQYF
TRBV29-1	-	TRBJ2-1	-	TGCAGCGTTGATCCGACGGGAAATGAGCAGTTCTTC	CSVDPTGNEQFF
TRBV6-2/TRBV6-3	-	TRBJ2-7	-	TGTGCCAGCATACTAAGTAGTTCGGTAGCCTACGAGCAGTACTTC	CASILSSSVAYEQYF
TRBV3-1	-	TRBJ2-1	-	TGTGCCAGCAGCCATCAGGTCCATGAGCAGTTCTTC	CASSHQVHEQFF
TRBV4-3	-	TRBJ2-1	-	TGCGCCAGCAGCCTGGTCGTTAGGGACAATGAGCAGTTCTTC	CASSLVVRDNEQFF
TRBV16	-	TRBJ1-1	-	TGTGCCAGCAGCCAATCGTCGCCAAACTTGGGACAGAACACTGAAGCTTTCTTT	CASSQSSPNLGQNTEAFF
TRBV20-1	-	TRBJ1-6	TRBD1	TGCAGTGCTAGCGTCCCGGGACAGGATAGCAATTCACCCCTCCACTTT	CSASVPGQDSNSPLHF
TRBV24-1	once	TRBJ2-5	-	TGTGCCACCAGTGATTTCCGGGACCCAAAGGAGCAGTACTTC	CATSDFRDPKEQYF
TRBV10-3	-	TRBJ2-1	TRBD2	TGTGCCATCAGTGAGTCCCTTAGCGGGGCCTACAATGAGCAGTTCTTC	CAISESLSGAYNEQFF
TRBV18	-	TRBJ2-1	-	TGTGCCAGCACCAATACCGTCGACTCCTACAATGAGCAGTTCTTC	CASTNTVDSYNEQFF
TRBV7-2	-	TRBJ2-5	-	TGTGCCAGCAGCGTACAACCCGGAGAGACCCAGTACTTC	CASSVQPGETQYF
TRBV6-1	-	TRBJ2-3	-	TGTGCCAGCAGGGACGGCGACGGAGCCACAGATACGCAGTATTTT	CASRDGDGATDTQYF
TRBV10-2	-	TRBJ2-3	-	TGCGCCAGCCTGGGGGACTCTAGCACAGATACGCAGTATTTT	CASLGDSSTDTQYF
TRBV4-2	-	TRBJ2-7	TRBD2	TGTGCCAGCAGCGCTGGACTAGCGGGGGGTACGTCCTCCTACGAGCAGTACTTC	CASSAGLAGGTSSYEQYF
TRBV6-1	few	TRBJ2-7	TRBD1	TGTGCCAGCAGTGAATCAGAGACAGGGGACGAGCAGTACTTC	CASSESETGDEQYF
TRBV20-1	-	TRBJ2-1	-	TGCAGTGCTGGAGAGATCACGGGTAGCTCCTACAATGGGCAGTTCTTC	CSAGEITGSSYNGQFF
TRBV5-1	few	TRBJ2-7	TRBD1	TGCGCCAGCAACCGGGACAGTACCTACGAGCAGTACTTC	CASNRDSTYEQYF
TRBV7-9	many	TRBJ1-2	TRBD1	TGTGCCAGCAGCTCCGACAGGGTCCATGGCTACACCTTC	CASSSDRVHGYTF